This T cell receptor beta chain was recovered during a study of regulatory T cells in long-lasting Graves disease (dated by TCRdb to the early 2020s). With regard to the full study: Persistent Graves' disease was defined as persistently positive TSH receptor autoantibodies together with antithyroid drug treatment for over 5 years. Patients with persistent Graves' disease were compared with patients with newly diagnosed Graves' disease using TCR sequencing and RNA sequencing of peripheral blood. TCR sequencing covered about 13 persistent and approximately 20 newly diagnosed Graves' disease patients, around 35 samples in total. On average, persistent Graves' disease patients in the clinical cohort had been on antithyroid drugs for about 10.3 years. The study took place in China and was registered as a clinical trial.

Study-wide conclusions, independent of this receptor: Peripheral blood alone was examined, since thyroid tissue, which constituted the primary lesion, could not be accessed. Preferential use of TRBV28, TRBJ1-2 and TRBJ2-5 was observed in persistent disease, whereas TRBV20-1 and TRBJ2-1 were favored in newly diagnosed disease. Only the TCR beta chain was sequenced and analyzed. A larger number of public clonotypes was shared among persistent patients (about 2,700) than among newly diagnosed patients (more than 850). Compared with newly diagnosed patients, patients with persistent Graves' disease had lower TCR Shannon entropy and fewer highly expanded clones, which suggests clonal expansion. The authors noted that the small sample size was a limitation that may lower accuracy.

In this sample, this clonotype turned up a few times. The antigen it recognizes is unknown. No base quality values were provided; no much bigger clone lies one nucleotide off. From a lookup of the germline V gene, CDR1 and CDR2 are MNHGY and SVAAGI. Reading from cysteine to phenylalanine, the CDR3 counts 15 amino acids. Of the read, only the CDR3 DNA is kept; its 45 bases are in frame from base 1. The junction shows trimming of 3 bases on V and 2 bases on J, and the gene matches do not reach 2 bases of it. This sample's time point label indicates: persistent/refractory GD, antithyroid drugs over 5 years with positive TRAb. For both TCR sequencing and RNA sequencing, RNA was extracted from PBMCs in TRIzol. Graves' disease was diagnosed according to American Thyroid Association guidelines. Patients were recruited from an endocrinology department in Xi'an, China. Each patient gave 7.5 to 10 milliliters of peripheral blood, collected in an EDTA anticoagulant tube. PBMCs were isolated by Ficoll Paque Plus density gradient separation without further T cell sorting. An Agilent 2100 Bioanalyzer and agarose gel were used to assess RNA quality, and a NanoDrop 2000 was used to measure RNA concentration.

Libraries were prepared through multiplex PCR. For sequencing, an Illumina HiSeq 4000 was employed. CDR3 regions were amplified by Arm-PCR with iRepertoire HTBI primers to construct TCR beta libraries. Before sequencing, the PCR products underwent gel purification. As for the authors' bioinformatics: A total of 60 to 80 TRBV and 14 TRBJ segments were identified across samples and were used for gene usage analysis of CDR3 amino acid clonotypes. COPE and FqMerger were used to merge filtered high-quality paired reads into contigs. Contigs were aligned with BLAST to IMGT TRBV, TRBD and TRBJ reference genes, and CDR3 was defined per IMGT. Any clonotype with a frequency above 0.1% was counted as a highly expanded clone. Shannon entropy was used to measure repertoire diversity, and the Gini coefficient was used to measure V-J evenness. Public clonotypes were defined as clonotypes shared by more than one individual. The public sequencing data were trimmed at Q25 with fastp and processed into clonotypes with MiXCR by TCRdb, which kept only in-frame beta chains. One record per CDR3 amino acid sequence lists the most common genes and DNA. These V and J calls are TCRdb output, not the study's own analysis. Counted in this sample were 400,000 or so distinct CDR3 sequences; around 21% of them appeared once. The ten largest make up 20% of the sample.

The sequence was collected from a female donor with Graves disease. The sample was peripheral blood mononuclear cells (PBMCs), taken when the disease was refractory, from a patient treated with antithyroid drugs. This sequence uses TRBV6-9 and TRBJ2-7; 12 nucleotides in the junction match TRBD1. The CDR3 protein sequence reads: CASSYGTGGPYEQYF. Read as DNA, the sequence is TGTGCCAGCAGTTACGGGACAGGGGGCCCCTACGAGCAGTACTTC.